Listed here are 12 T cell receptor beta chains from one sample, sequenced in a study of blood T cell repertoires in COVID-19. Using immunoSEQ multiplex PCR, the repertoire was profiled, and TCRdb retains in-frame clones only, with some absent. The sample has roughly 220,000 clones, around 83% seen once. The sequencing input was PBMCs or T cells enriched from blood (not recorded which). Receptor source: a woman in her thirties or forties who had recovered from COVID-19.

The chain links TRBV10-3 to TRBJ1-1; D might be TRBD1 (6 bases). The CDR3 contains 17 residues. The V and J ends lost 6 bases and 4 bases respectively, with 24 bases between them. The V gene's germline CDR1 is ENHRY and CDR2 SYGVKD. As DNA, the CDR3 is TGTGCCATCAGGCCCGGGGTATTCGCGGGGGCCTTCACTGAAGCTTTCTTT. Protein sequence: CAIRPGVFAGAFTEAFF.

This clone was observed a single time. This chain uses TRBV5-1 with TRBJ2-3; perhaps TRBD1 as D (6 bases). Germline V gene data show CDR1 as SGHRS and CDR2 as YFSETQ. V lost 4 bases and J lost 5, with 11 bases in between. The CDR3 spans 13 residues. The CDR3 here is CASSIQGGDTQYF. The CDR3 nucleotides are TGCGCCAGCAGCATCCAAGGGGGAGATACGCAGTATTTT.

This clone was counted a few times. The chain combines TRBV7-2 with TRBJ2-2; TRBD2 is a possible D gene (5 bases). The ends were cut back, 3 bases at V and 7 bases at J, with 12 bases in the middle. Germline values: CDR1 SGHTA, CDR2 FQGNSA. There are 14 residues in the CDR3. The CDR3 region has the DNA TGTGCCAGCAGCTTTGGACTGCCCTACGGGGAGCTGTTTTTT. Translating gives CASSFGLPYGELFF.

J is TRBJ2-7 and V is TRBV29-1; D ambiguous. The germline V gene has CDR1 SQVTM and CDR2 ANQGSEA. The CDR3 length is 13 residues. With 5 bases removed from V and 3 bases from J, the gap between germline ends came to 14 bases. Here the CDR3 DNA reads TGCAGCGTTAACAGCCCGCGAAGCTACGAGCAGTACTTC. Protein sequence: CSVNSPRSYEQYF.

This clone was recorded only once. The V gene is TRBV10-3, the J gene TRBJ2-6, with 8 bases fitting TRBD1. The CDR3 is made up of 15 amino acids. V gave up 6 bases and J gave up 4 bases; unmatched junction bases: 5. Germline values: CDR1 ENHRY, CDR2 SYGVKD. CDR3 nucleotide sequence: TGTGCCATCAGGAGACAGGGGAGCGGGGCCAACGTCCTGACTTTC. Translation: CAIRRQGSGANVLTF.

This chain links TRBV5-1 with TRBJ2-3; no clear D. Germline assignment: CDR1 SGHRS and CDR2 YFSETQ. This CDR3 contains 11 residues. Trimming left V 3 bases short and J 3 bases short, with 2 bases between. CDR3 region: CASSSTDTQYF. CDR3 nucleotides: TGCGCCAGCAGCTCAACAGATACGCAGTATTTT.

The CDR3 bases are TGTGCCAGCAGTTTCGGGTATAGCAATCAGCCCCAGCATTTT. This sequence encodes CASSFGYSNQPQHF. V usage is TRBV27 and J usage is TRBJ1-5, with no clear D. Germline lookup yields CDR1 MNHEY and CDR2 SMNVEV (reference sequence). V lost 3 bases, J lost 0 bases, and 6 bases lay in between. The CDR3 sequence is 14 residues long.

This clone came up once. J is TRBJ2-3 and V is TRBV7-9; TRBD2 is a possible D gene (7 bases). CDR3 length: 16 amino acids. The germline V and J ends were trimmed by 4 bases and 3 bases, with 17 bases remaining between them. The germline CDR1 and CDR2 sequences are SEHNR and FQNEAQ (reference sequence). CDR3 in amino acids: CASSSNRGAGTDTQYF. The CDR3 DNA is TGTGCCAGCAGCTCGAATCGGGGGGCCGGGACAGATACGCAGTATTTT.

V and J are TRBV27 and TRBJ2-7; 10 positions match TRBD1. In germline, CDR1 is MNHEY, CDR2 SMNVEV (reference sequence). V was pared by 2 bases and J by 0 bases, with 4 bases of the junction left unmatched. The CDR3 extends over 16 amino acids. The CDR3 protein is CASSLRGQGSSYEQYF. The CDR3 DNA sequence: TGTGCCAGCAGTTTACGGGGACAGGGGAGCTCCTACGAGCAGTACTTC.

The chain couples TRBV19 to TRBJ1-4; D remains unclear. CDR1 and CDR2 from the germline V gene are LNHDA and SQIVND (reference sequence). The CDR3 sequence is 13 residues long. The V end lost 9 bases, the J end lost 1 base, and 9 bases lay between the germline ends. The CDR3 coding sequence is TGTGCCAGCGGTCGTAAAACTAATGAAAAACTGTTTTTT. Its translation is CASGRKTNEKLFF.

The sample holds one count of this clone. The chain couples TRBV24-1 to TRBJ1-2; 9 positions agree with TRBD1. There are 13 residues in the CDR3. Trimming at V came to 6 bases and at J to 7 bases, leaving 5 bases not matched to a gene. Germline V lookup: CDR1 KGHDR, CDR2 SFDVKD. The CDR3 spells CATSQGTGTGYTF. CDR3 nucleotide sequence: TGTGCCACCAGTCAAGGGACAGGGACTGGCTACACCTTC.

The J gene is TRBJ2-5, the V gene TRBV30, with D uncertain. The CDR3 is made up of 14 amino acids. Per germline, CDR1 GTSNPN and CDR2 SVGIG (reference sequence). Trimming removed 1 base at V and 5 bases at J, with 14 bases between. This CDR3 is CAWSDSGFRETQYF. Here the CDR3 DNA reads TGTGCCTGGAGTGACTCGGGTTTTCGGGAGACCCAGTACTTC.